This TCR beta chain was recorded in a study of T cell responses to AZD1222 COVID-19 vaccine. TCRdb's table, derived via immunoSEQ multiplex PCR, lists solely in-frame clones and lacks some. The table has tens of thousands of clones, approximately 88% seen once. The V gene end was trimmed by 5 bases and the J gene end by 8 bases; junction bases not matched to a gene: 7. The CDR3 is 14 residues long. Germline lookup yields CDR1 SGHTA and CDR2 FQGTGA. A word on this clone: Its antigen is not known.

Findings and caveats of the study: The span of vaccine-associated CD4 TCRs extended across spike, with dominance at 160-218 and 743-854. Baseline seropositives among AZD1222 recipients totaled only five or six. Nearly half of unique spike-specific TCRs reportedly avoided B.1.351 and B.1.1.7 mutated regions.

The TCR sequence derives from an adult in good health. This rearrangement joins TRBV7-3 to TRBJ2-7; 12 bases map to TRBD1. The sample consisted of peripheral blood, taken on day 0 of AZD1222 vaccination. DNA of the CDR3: TGTGCCAGCAGCGCCGGGACAGGGGGCGCAAAGCAGTACTTC. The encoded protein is CASSAGTGGAKQYF.